These 15 T cell receptor beta chains were sequenced from one sample in a study of T-cell memory formation after mild COVID-19. TCRdb reanalysed the 5' RACE reads using MiXCR and keeps one entry per CDR3 protein. The sample lists a few hundred thousand distinct CDR3 sequences; 16% were seen once. The sequencing input was PBMCs or a T cell subset sorted from them (not recorded which). Every receptor here comes from a man between 18 and 29 years old who had mild COVID-19 (a few samples of this study predate the infection). Cell type and time point are not known.

This clonotype occurred a few times. The genes are TRBV11-2 and TRBJ2-7; no definite D call. CDR3 length equals 14 residues. V was trimmed by 4 bases and J by 2 bases, leaving 12 bases between them. Germline V lookup: CDR1 SGHAT, CDR2 FQNNGV. The CDR3 protein is CASSSLRVAYEQYF. The CDR3 DNA follows: TGTGCCAGCAGCTCGCTCCGGGTCGCCTACGAGCAGTACTTC. Supplemented by reference TRBV11-2 and TRBJ2-7, the full variable domain reads EAGVAQSPRYKIIEKRQSVAFWCNPISGHATLYWYQQILGQGPKLLIQFQNNGVVDDSQLPKDRFSAERLKGVDSTLKIQPAKLEDSAVYLCASSSLRVAYEQYFGPGTRLTVT.

The V call is TRBV10-2, the J call TRBJ1-1; unclear D gene. V gave up 6 bases and J gave up 4 bases, with 12 bases separating them. Germline V gives CDR1 WSHSY, CDR2 SAAADI. This CDR3 has 13 residues. CDR3 nucleotide sequence: TGCGCCAGCAGCCCATTTCCCGTCACTGAAGCTTTCTTT. Its protein is CASSPFPVTEAFF.

This clonotype was counted only a few times. This chain links TRBV12-3 or TRBV12-4 with TRBJ2-3; D gene unclear. The CDR3 has 12 residues. V was pared by 6 bases and J by 2 bases, with 6 bases between. CDR3 region: CASSDNTDTQYF. CDR3 DNA sequence: TGTGCCAGCAGCGACAACACAGATACGCAGTATTTT.

This rearrangement joins TRBV5-1 to TRBJ2-3; D is unclear. Germline V CDR1 and CDR2: SGHRS, YFSETQ. This CDR3 is built from 14 residues. V lost 0 bases and J 0 bases, leaving 5 bases between the germline ends. DNA of the CDR3: TGCGCCAGCAGCTTGGACCCCAGCACAGATACGCAGTATTTT. Protein: CASSLDPSTDTQYF.

The rearrangement joins TRBV9 to TRBJ2-3, with 9 bases that match TRBD1. The CDR3 is 16 residues long. The germline gives CDR1 SGDLS, CDR2 YYNGEE. Trimming took 3 bases from V and 6 from J; bases not matched to a gene: 11. CDR3 in amino acids: CASSEYRDRVSDTQYF. The CDR3 DNA reads as TGTGCCAGCAGCGAATACCGGGACAGGGTTTCGGATACGCAGTATTTT.

The rearrangement uses TRBV12-3 or TRBV12-4 and TRBJ1-5; D is undetermined. V was clipped by 3 bases and J by 6 bases, with 9 bases between them. The CDR3 loop spans 13 amino acids. The chain's CDR3 is CASSLSSPQPQHF. The CDR3 coding sequence is TGTGCCAGCAGTTTGTCCTCTCCTCAGCCCCAGCATTTT.

This clonotype was observed a few times. The V call is TRBV4-3, the J call TRBJ2-1; D is uncertain. The CDR3 has 14 amino acids. Per germline, CDR1 LGHNA and CDR2 YSLEER. The V gene lost 1 base and the J gene lost 6 bases, with 10 bases spanning the gap. The CDR3, as DNA: TGCGCCAGCAGCCAAGGGGGTGTCTCCAATGAGCAGTTCTTC. It specifies CASSQGGVSNEQFF.

This clonotype was seen at least ten times. The rearrangement uses TRBV12-3 or TRBV12-4 and TRBJ1-1; possible D gene TRBD1, 6 bases. CDR3 length: 13 residues. V lost 5 bases to trimming and J lost 1 base, with 8 bases between them. DNA for the CDR3: TGTGCCAGCAGTCCGACAGGGAACACTGAAGCTTTCTTT. Translating gives CASSPTGNTEAFF.

This sequence joins TRBV7-2 and TRBJ1-3; TRBD1 might be the D (5 bases). The V gene's germline CDR1 is SGHTA and CDR2 FQGNSA. V dropped 2 bases and J dropped 4 bases, with 15 bases sitting between them. CDR3 length: 16 amino acids. CDR3 protein: CASSLHGRGSGNTIYF. The CDR3 DNA is TGTGCCAGCAGCTTACACGGGCGGGGGTCAGGAAACACCATATATTTT.

V is TRBV4-1 and J is TRBJ2-7; TRBD1 agrees at 7 bases. Trimming removed 4 bases from V and 3 bases from J; junction bases left unmatched: 6. This CDR3 has 14 residues. In germline, CDR1 is MGHRA, CDR2 YSYEKL. The CDR3 DNA follows: TGCGCCAGCAGCCTGTCTGACAGGGTCTACGAGCAGTACTTC. Translating it yields CASSLSDRVYEQYF.

This clonotype was seen a few times. This chain connects TRBV24-1 to TRBJ2-1; TRBD1 matches 9 bases. The CDR3 is 14 residues long. Germline lookup yields CDR1 KGHDR and CDR2 SFDVKD. V trimming: 3 bases; J trimming: 9 bases; junction bases outside the gene matches: 5. The CDR3 DNA reads TGTGCCACCAGTGATAAACAGGGGGCGCGTGAGCAGTTCTTC. Amino acids: CATSDKQGAREQFF.

The rearrangement uses TRBV4-3 and TRBJ2-1, with 11 bases aligning to TRBD2. Per germline, CDR1 LGHNA and CDR2 YSLEER. CDR3 length equals 15 residues. V lost 4 bases, J lost 6 bases, and 5 bases stayed unmatched. The CDR3 DNA follows: TGCGCCAGCAGCCGGGTAGCGGGGGGGGTCAATGAGCAGTTCTTC. Translated: CASSRVAGGVNEQFF.

This clonotype was detected a few times. The J gene is TRBJ2-7, the V gene TRBV29-1, with D possibly matching TRBD1 (7 bases). The V and J ends lost 6 bases and 3 bases respectively, with 21 bases between them. The germline V gene encodes CDR1 SQVTM and CDR2 ANQGSEA. The CDR3 has 15 amino acids. The chain's CDR3 is CSVDREESGDYEQYF. The DNA for the CDR3 is TGCAGCGTCGACAGGGAGGAGAGTGGTGACTACGAGCAGTACTTC.

This rearrangement joins TRBV18 to TRBJ2-5; 10 bases agree with TRBD2. V shed 4 bases and J 1 base; nucleotides not matched to a gene: 3. The germline V gene has CDR1 KGHSH and CDR2 LQKENI. The CDR3 sequence is 15 residues long. The CDR3 is CASSRTSGIQETQYF. In DNA form, the CDR3 reads TGTGCCAGCTCACGAACTAGCGGGATCCAAGAGACCCAGTACTTC.

This clonotype was picked up a small number of times. The chain couples TRBV4-1 to TRBJ1-5; D uncertain. From germline, CDR1 is MGHRA and CDR2 YSYEKL. The CDR3 extends over 15 amino acids. Trimming removed 3 bases at V and 0 bases at J, with 9 bases between. The CDR3 loop is CASSQFVGSNQPQHF. The CDR3 DNA sequence: TGCGCCAGCAGCCAGTTCGTGGGTAGCAATCAGCCCCAGCATTTT.